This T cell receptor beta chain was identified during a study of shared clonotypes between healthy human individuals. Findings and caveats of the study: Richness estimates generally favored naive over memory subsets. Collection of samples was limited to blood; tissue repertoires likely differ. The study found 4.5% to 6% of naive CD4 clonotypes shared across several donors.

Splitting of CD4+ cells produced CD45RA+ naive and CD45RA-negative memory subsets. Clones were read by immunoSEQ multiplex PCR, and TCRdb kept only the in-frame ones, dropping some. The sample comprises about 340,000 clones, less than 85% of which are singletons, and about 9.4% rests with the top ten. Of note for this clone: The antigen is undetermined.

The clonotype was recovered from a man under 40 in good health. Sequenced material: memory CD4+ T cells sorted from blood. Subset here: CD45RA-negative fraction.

CDR3 region: CASSLGLAGGRETQYF. For the CDR3, the DNA is TGTGCCAGCAGCTTGGGACTAGCGGGAGGTCGGGAGACCCAGTACTTC. The gene calls are TRBV5-6 and TRBJ2-5, with 13 bases aligning to TRBD2. The germline CDR1 and CDR2 sequences are SGHDT and YYEEEE. The J segment lost 5 bases and the V segment lost 0 bases, leaving 4 bases of the junction unmatched. CDR3 size: 16 residues.